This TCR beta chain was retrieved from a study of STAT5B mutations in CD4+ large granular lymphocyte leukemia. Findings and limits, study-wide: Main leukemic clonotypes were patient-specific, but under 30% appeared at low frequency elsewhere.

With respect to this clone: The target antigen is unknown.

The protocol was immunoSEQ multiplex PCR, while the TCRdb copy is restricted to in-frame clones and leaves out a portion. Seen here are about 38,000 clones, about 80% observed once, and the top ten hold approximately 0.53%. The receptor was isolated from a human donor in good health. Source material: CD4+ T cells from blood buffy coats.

CDR3 sequence reads: CASSRTTGVLLHEQYF. The CDR3 nucleotides are TGTGCCAGCAGCCGTACGACAGGGGTGCTTCTCCACGAGCAGTACTTC. The chain is built from TRBV5-6 and TRBJ2-7; 8 positions agree with TRBD1. The germline CDR1 and CDR2 sequences are SGHDT and YYEEEE. V trimming: 4 bases; J trimming: 5 bases; junction bases outside the gene matches: 14. The CDR3 has 16 residues.